Shown below are 29 T cell receptor beta chains from a single sample sequenced in a study of tumor-infiltrating lymphocytes in primary liver carcinoma. Blood RNA came from unsorted whole blood; germline DNA was also extracted. Total RNA (roughly 550 ng) served as template for TCR beta cDNA synthesis primed by a constant-region primer. Three nested multiplex PCR rounds, a slightly modified ARM-PCR, produced the libraries for TCR beta. For 10 cycles apiece, the opening two PCR rounds ran with TRBV1-TRBV30 forward primers and a C-beta reverse primer. In TCRdb, the multiplex PCR reads were re-called with MiXCR into one record per CDR3 protein. Of about 310,000 distinct CDR3 sequences in the sample, around three fifths were seen once. Sequencing was performed on peripheral blood. The receptor set was obtained from a woman aged 25 to 39 with primary liver carcinoma and hepatitis B virus infection.

The chain employs TRBV7-9 and TRBJ1-2, with D perhaps matching TRBD1 (5 bases). Germline V gene sequence: CDR1 SEHNR, CDR2 FQNEAQ (reference sequence). The CDR3 length is 12 residues. V was clipped by 5 bases and J by 6 bases, with 10 bases between them. The CDR3 region is CASSPGIDGYTF. CDR3 in DNA: TGTGCCAGCAGCCCAGGGATCGATGGCTACACCTTC.

A remark on this clonotype: At one end, the junction sequence differs from germline, possibly due to a read error. The chain employs TRBV6-6 and TRBJ2-2, with TRBD2 identical over 14 bases. The CDR3 totals 20 residues. Germline values: CDR1 MNHNY, CDR2 SVGAGI (reference sequence). CDR3 in DNA: TGTGCCAGCAGTACCCTCCGACCGACTAGCGGGAGGGCCTCCTCCGGGGAGCTGTTATTT. The encoded protein is CASSTLRPTSGRASSGELLF.

The gene calls are TRBV7-3 and TRBJ2-5; maybe TRBD2 (6 bases). This CDR3 is built from 15 residues. CDR1 SGHTA and CDR2 FQGTGA come from the germline V gene. The V end was cut by 5 bases, the J end by 3 bases, with 16 bases between. The CDR3 here is CASSALGSGEETQYF. CDR3 DNA sequence: TGTGCCAGCAGCGCCCTGGGCTCGGGGGAAGAGACCCAGTACTTC.

The gene calls are TRBV4-3 and TRBJ2-3, with no clear D. The V and J ends lost 7 bases and 6 bases respectively, with 29 bases between them. There are 18 residues in the CDR3. Germline lookup yields CDR1 LGHNA and CDR2 YSLEER. This CDR3 reads CASNQSVWLGDPDDTQYF. For the CDR3, the DNA is TGCGCCAGCAACCAGTCGGTCTGGCTAGGTGATCCTGATGATACGCAGTATTTT.

In regard to this clonotype: Given a much more abundant clone one base away, this may be a read error. The chain uses TRBV4-3 and TRBJ1-2, with D possibly TRBD1 on 6 matching bases. Germline V gene lookup returns CDR1 LGHNA and CDR2 YSLEER. This CDR3 is 15 amino acids long. In DNA form, the CDR3 reads TGCGCCAGCAGCCAAACAGGGACCGACCTGGGAGGCTACATCTTC. This codes for CASSQTGTDLGGYIF.

This clonotype was picked up a small number of times. The rearrangement uses TRBV7-8 and TRBJ2-2; D not resolved. V was pared by 5 bases and J by 4 bases, with 14 bases between. This CDR3 has 15 residues. The germline V gene encodes CDR1 SGHVS and CDR2 FQNEAQ. CDR3 in DNA: TGTGCCAGCAGCCCCTATAGGCTGCTCACCGGGGAGCTGTTTTTT. Its translation is CASSPYRLLTGELFF.

The J gene is TRBJ1-5, the V gene TRBV6-2 or TRBV6-3; weak D call: TRBD1 (6 bases). The V and J ends lost 7 bases and 0 bases respectively, with 22 bases between them. CDR3 size: 18 residues. Germline-derived CDR1 and CDR2 are MNHEY and SVGEGT. This CDR3 reads CASTPGARGLHSNQPQHF. The CDR3 region has the DNA TGTGCCAGCACCCCTGGGGCCAGGGGACTTCATAGCAATCAGCCCCAGCATTTT.

This clonotype came up a few times. A read error may produce the germline difference seen at one junction end. The chain joins TRBV7-9 to TRBJ2-7, with TRBD1 identical over 7 bases. CDR1 SEHNR and CDR2 FQNEAQ come from the germline V gene (reference sequence). This CDR3 has 16 amino acids. Here the CDR3 DNA reads TGTGCCAGTAGCTTAGAGTCGGGACAGACCTTCTACGAGCAGTACTTC. Protein product: CASSLESGQTFYEQYF.

At least ten counts were recorded for this clonotype. The chain uses TRBV29-1 and TRBJ2-7, with unresolved D. V lost 3 bases and J lost 5, with 5 bases in between. The CDR3 is 10 residues long. Germline lookup yields CDR1 SQVTM and CDR2 ANQGSEA. The DNA for the CDR3 is TGCAGCGTTGAGTTGGACGAGCAGTACTTC. Residues: CSVELDEQYF.

With regard to this clonotype: A much larger clone sits a single nucleotide away, making a read error possible. This sequence joins TRBV29-1 and TRBJ1-2; D is undetermined. This CDR3 is built from 12 residues. Germline loops: CDR1 SQVTM, CDR2 ANQGSEA. The V and J ends lost 6 bases and 1 base respectively, with 9 bases between them. The CDR3 is CSVRDGNYGYTF. CDR3 bases: TGCAGCGTCCGAGACGGTAACTATGGCTACACCTTC.

About this clonotype: Being one base from a much bigger clone, this may be a read error. This chain uses TRBV6-5 with TRBJ1-5, with D unclear. The CDR3 is made up of 13 amino acids. From germline, CDR1 is MNHEY and CDR2 SVGAGI. Trimming cost V 8 bases and J 3 bases, with 11 bases left between them. Here the CDR3 DNA reads TGTGCCAGCGGTAGGATGCTCAATCAGCCCCAGCATTTT. As protein: CASGRMLNQPQHF.

The table lists this clonotype with many counts. The rearrangement joins TRBV14 to TRBJ1-6; D is uncertain. Germline values: CDR1 SGHDN, CDR2 FVKESK. Trimming cost V 0 bases and J 10 bases, with 7 bases left between them. CDR3 length: 13 amino acids. CDR3: CASSQDPRSPLHF. The CDR3 DNA follows: TGTGCCAGCAGCCAAGATCCCCGATCACCCCTCCACTTT.

In regard to this clonotype: Germline and junction disagree at one end, which may indicate a read error. This chain links TRBV11-2 with TRBJ2-3; D perhaps matches TRBD2 (6 bases). This CDR3 is 11 amino acids long. Looked up from germline, CDR1 is SGHAT and CDR2 is FQNNGV. CDR3 in amino acids: CDSSSGDTQFF. In DNA form, the CDR3 reads TGTGACAGCAGCTCGGGAGATACGCAGTTTTTT.

The gene calls are TRBV4-1 and TRBJ2-5; 7 bases map to TRBD2. V was pared by 11 bases and J by 5 bases, with 20 bases of the junction left unmatched. The CDR3 totals 16 residues. The germline CDR1 and CDR2 sequences are MGHRA and YSYEKL. The CDR3 is CAGNQDGGGPEETQYF. CDR3 nucleotides: TGCGCCGGCAACCAAGATGGGGGAGGGCCAGAGGAGACCCAGTACTTC.

With respect to this clonotype: The junction and the germline gene differ at one end; a read error may be behind it. This sequence joins TRBV11-2 and TRBJ2-7, with D possibly being TRBD2 (6 bases). Per germline, CDR1 SGHAT and CDR2 FQNNGV. CDR3 size: 15 residues. Here the CDR3 reads CVSSLRRSSAYEQYF. CDR3 bases: TGTGTCAGCAGTTTAAGAAGGTCTAGCGCGTACGAGCAGTACTTC. Together with reference TRBV11-2 and TRBJ2-7, the CDR3 gives the full variable domain: EAGVAQSPRYKIIEKRQSVAFWCNPISGHATLYWYQQILGQGPKLLIQFQNNGVVDDSQLPKDRFSAERLKGVDSTLKIQPAKLEDSAVYLCVSSLRRSSAYEQYFGPGTRLTVT.

As to this clonotype: At one of its ends the junction is not consistent with the germline gene, which may arise from a read error. The rearrangement links TRBV11-2 to TRBJ2-3, with D possibly TRBD2 on 5 matching bases. The CDR3 runs 17 residues. Germline values: CDR1 SGHAT, CDR2 FQNNGV. The CDR3 reads CACSLELVGVSTDTQYF. DNA for the CDR3: TGTGCCTGCAGCTTAGAGCTAGTGGGAGTAAGCACAGATACGCAGTATTTT.

Points on this clonotype: A much larger clone lies one base from this, so it may be a read error. The chain recombines TRBV12-3 or TRBV12-4 with TRBJ1-4; the D gene is possibly TRBD1 (5 bases). The CDR3 totals 13 residues. V lost 8 bases and J lost 6, with 13 bases in between. CDR3 sequence reads: CASADSNDEKLFF. CDR3 nucleotides: TGTGCCAGCGCAGACAGCAATGATGAAAAACTGTTTTTT.

This clonotype was detected a few times. CDR3 nucleotide sequence: TGTGCCAGCAGCGTTACCGGGACAGGGTCCCACGAGCAGTACTTC. It specifies CASSVTGTGSHEQYF. The rearrangement links TRBV5-4 to TRBJ2-7; 9 nucleotides match TRBD1. Germline V gene sequence: CDR1 SGHNT, CDR2 YYREEE (reference sequence). V shed 4 bases and J 5 bases; nucleotides not matched to a gene: 10. This CDR3 region has 15 residues.

The chain is built from TRBV7-9 and TRBJ2-3; 14 nucleotides agree with TRBD2. The CDR3 runs to 17 residues. Germline CDR1 reads SEHNR; CDR2 reads FQNEAQ (reference sequence). V was clipped by 5 bases and J by 3 bases; unmatched bases: 7. CDR3 nucleotides: TGTGCCAGCAGCCCAGGGACTAGCGGGAGAACGACAGATACGCAGTATTTT. Protein sequence: CASSPGTSGRTTDTQYF.

About this clonotype: Germline and junction disagree at one end, which may indicate a read error. The gene calls are TRBV5-4 and TRBJ2-7; D is possibly TRBD1 (5 bases). The CDR3 is 14 residues long. The V gene's germline CDR1 is SGHNT and CDR2 YYREEE (reference sequence). For the CDR3, the DNA is TGTGCCAGCGGCTTGACAGAAAGCTCCTACGAGCAGTACTTC. This gives the protein CASGLTESSYEQYF.

This clonotype showed up just a few times. The chain combines TRBV28 with TRBJ2-5; D may be TRBD1 (6 bases). Per germline, CDR1 MDHEN and CDR2 SYDVKM. The V end was cut by 5 bases, the J end by 1 base, with 17 bases between. CDR3 length: 16 amino acids. Here the CDR3 DNA reads TGTGCCAGCAGTGAGCCGGGGCAGGGGCTCCAAGAGACCCAGTACTTC. Residues: CASSEPGQGLQETQYF.

This clonotype has just a few counts. The chain recombines TRBV6-5 with TRBJ2-3; 7 nucleotides line up with TRBD1. V dropped 4 bases and J dropped 0; count of bases not matched to a gene: 7. The CDR3 consists of 16 residues. Germline CDR1 is MNHEY and CDR2 is SVGAGI. The CDR3 is CASSSHRGGSTDTQYF. As DNA, the CDR3 is TGTGCCAGCAGTTCCCACAGGGGTGGGAGCACAGATACGCAGTATTTT.

Turning to this clonotype: A much larger clone differs from this one at a single base, so this may be a read error. The rearrangement uses TRBV12-3 or TRBV12-4 and TRBJ2-1; D is possibly TRBD2 (5 bases). This CDR3 has 14 residues. CDR3 amino acids: CAGSRGNLYNEQFF. The CDR3 DNA reads TGTGCCGGCAGTAGAGGGAACCTATACAATGAGCAGTTCTTC.

This clonotype was seen only a few times. The chain couples TRBV6-6 to TRBJ2-3; D not resolved. This CDR3 has 13 amino acids. Trimming removed 2 bases from V and 2 bases from J, with 5 bases in between. Germline-derived CDR1 and CDR2 are MNHNY and SVGAGI (reference sequence). The CDR3 nucleotides are TGTGCCAGCAGTTACACCCACACAGATACGCAGTATTTT. This gives the protein CASSYTHTDTQYF.

This clonotype was found a few times. An end of the junction differs from the germline gene, which may be a read error. The chain employs TRBV10-3 and TRBJ2-1; 7 bases map to TRBD1. Germline CDR1 is ENHRY and CDR2 is SYGVKD. This CDR3 region has 15 residues. The chain's CDR3 is CVISESDRRNNEQFF. The CDR3 DNA follows: TGTGTCATCAGTGAATCGGACAGGCGAAACAATGAGCAGTTCTTC.

As regards this clonotype: Germline is not matched at one junction end, which may reflect a read error. J is TRBJ2-5 and V is TRBV14; D ambiguous. Germline V gene sequence: CDR1 SGHDN, CDR2 FVKESK. This CDR3 contains 18 residues. In DNA, the CDR3 is TGTGCCAGCAGCCAAGTCCCAGGCGGCAGAAGATGGTCGGAGATCCAGTACTTC. Encoded protein: CASSQVPGGRRWSEIQYF.

On this clonotype: This may stem from a read error, because a much larger clone lies one nucleotide away. The rearrangement uses TRBV6-6 and TRBJ2-7, with TRBD1 as a possible D gene (5 bases). This CDR3 comprises 15 residues. Trimming removed 2 bases at V and 2 bases at J, with 13 bases between. Germline assignment: CDR1 MNHNY and CDR2 SVGAGI (reference sequence). The CDR3 spells CASSYPKGDTYEQYF. The CDR3 DNA follows: TGTGCCAGCAGTTACCCGAAAGGGGATACCTACGAGCAGTACTTC.

In the case of this clonotype: One junction end disagrees with the germline gene, perhaps due to a read error. V and J are TRBV4-3 and TRBJ1-4; tentative D call: TRBD1 (6 bases). CDR3 length equals 16 residues. In germline, CDR1 is LGHNA, CDR2 YSLEER. CDR3 amino acids: CVSSQRGGGSNEKLFF. The DNA of the CDR3 is TGCGTCAGCAGCCAACGAGGGGGAGGTTCTAATGAAAAACTGTTTTTT.

The chain couples TRBV4-3 to TRBJ2-1; 12 nucleotides agree with TRBD2. The V segment lost 2 bases and the J segment 6 bases; nucleotides outside the gene matches: 11. The CDR3 covers 18 residues. The germline CDR1 and CDR2 sequences are LGHNA and YSLEER. The CDR3 protein is CASSQRIETSGSINEQFF. The CDR3 nucleotides are TGCGCCAGCAGCCAACGGATCGAGACTAGCGGGAGTATCAATGAGCAGTTCTTC.